The sequence of this T cell receptor beta chain was determined in a study of cytomegalovirus exposure and HLA in healthy donors. The CDR3 contains 15 residues. Germline V gene data show CDR1 as KGHSH and CDR2 as LQKENI. The ends lost 3 bases at V and 5 bases at J; junction bases unmatched: 6. The primer mix had 60 Vbeta and 13 Jbeta primers. Data came from immunoSEQ multiplex PCR; TCRdb stores just in-frame clones and leaves some out. The data show approximately 170,000 clones, 70% to 80% seen once. A remark on this clone: Its antigen is as yet unknown.

Findings and caveats of the study: With high specificity and sensitivity, the classifier reportedly diagnosed cytomegalovirus status. The only immune exposure information that was available was CMV serostatus. CMV antigen specificity of a few CMV-associated chains was confirmed in vitro. Further analysis was carried out later, and it showed several of the most significant clusters appearing linked to common viral pathogens.

The chain uses TRBV18 and TRBJ2-3; 9 bases map to TRBD1. This TCR came from a man in his forties in good health and CMV-seronegative. Source material: PBMCs. CDR3 region: CASSPVQGAGDTQYF. The CDR3 nucleotides are TGTGCCAGCTCACCTGTACAGGGGGCCGGAGATACGCAGTATTTT.